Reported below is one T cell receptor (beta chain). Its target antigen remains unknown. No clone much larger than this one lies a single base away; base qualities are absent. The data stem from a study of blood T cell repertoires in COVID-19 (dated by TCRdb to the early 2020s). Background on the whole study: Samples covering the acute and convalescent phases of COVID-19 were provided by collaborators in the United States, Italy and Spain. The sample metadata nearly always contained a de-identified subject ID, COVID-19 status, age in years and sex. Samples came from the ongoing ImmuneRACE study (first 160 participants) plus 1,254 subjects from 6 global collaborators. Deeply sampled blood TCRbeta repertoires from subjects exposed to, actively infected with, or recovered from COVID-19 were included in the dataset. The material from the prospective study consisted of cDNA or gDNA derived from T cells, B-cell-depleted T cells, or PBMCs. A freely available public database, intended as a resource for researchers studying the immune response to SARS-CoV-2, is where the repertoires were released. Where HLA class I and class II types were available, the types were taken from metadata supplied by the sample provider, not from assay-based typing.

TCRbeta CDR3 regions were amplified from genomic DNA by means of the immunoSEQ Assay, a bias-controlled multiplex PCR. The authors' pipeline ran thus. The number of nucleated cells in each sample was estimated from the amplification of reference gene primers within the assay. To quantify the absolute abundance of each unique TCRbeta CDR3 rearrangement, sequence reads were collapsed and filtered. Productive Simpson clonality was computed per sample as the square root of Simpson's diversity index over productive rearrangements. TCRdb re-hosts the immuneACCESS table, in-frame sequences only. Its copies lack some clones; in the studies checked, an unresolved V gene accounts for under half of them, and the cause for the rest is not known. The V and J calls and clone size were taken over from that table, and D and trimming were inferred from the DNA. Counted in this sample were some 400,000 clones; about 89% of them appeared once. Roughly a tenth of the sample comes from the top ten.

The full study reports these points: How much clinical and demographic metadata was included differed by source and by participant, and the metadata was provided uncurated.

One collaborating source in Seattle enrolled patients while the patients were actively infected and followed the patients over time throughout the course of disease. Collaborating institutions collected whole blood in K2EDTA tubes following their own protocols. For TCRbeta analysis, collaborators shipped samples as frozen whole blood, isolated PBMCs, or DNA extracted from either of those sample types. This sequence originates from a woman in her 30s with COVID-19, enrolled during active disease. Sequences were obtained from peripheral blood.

The CDR3: CASSWDSLSGQNEQFF. The DNA sequence follows: TGTGCCAGCAGCTGGGACAGCCTGTCAGGTCAGAATGAGCAGTTCTTC. The chain is encoded by TRBV14 joined to TRBJ2-1, and TRBD1 aligns with 7 junction nucleotides. The CDR3 spans 16 residues, from the cysteine through the phenylalanine. Only CDR3 DNA remains: 48 bases, in frame from the first base. The germline V gene provides CDR1 SGHDN and CDR2 FVKESK. The V end gives up 5 bases and the J end 7 bases, leaving 14 bases in the junction not matched to a gene.